This T cell receptor beta chain emerged from a study of tumor-infiltrating lymphocytes in primary liver carcinoma. Taking roughly 20-34 mg of unsorted bulk tissue, the authors co-extracted RNA and DNA. A primer matching the constant region was used to make TCR beta cDNA from 450 to 500 ng of total RNA. Sequencing libraries for TCR beta derived from three nested multiplex PCR rounds that used slightly modified ARM-PCR. A C-beta reverse primer and TRBV1-TRBV30 forward primers served in each of the first two PCR rounds, at approximately 10 cycles apiece. MiXCR, run by TCRdb on the multiplex PCR reads, gives a single entry per CDR3 protein. This sample has about 130,000 distinct CDR3 sequences, with 50% to 80% found just once. This clonotype was detected ten times or more. Germline CDR1 reads MNHEY; CDR2 reads SVGEGT. V lost 6 bases and J lost 2; bases outside the gene matches: 4. The CDR3 has 14 residues.

The chain uses TRBV6-2 or TRBV6-3 and TRBJ2-7, with 10 bases that match TRBD2. The source material was liver tumor tissue from sampling region 3. Stated subset: tumor region T3, left-lateral pole. The sequence derives from a woman aged 60-70 years with primary liver carcinoma and hepatitis B virus infection. CDR3 amino acids: CASRPGTSAYEQYF. In DNA form, the CDR3 reads TGTGCCAGCAGACCCGGGACTAGCGCCTACGAGCAGTACTTC.